These 27 T cell receptor beta chains were sequenced from one sample in a study of T cell repertoires in cytomegalovirus infection (dated by TCRdb to about 2019). The sample was run on an Illumina HiSeq 1500. In TCRdb, the public reads were trimmed at Q25 with fastp and aligned with MiXCR, with productive beta chains retained. Here each entry gathers all rows of one CDR3 protein and keeps the most common genes and DNA. Counted in this sample were around 280,000 distinct CDR3 sequences; roughly 9.3% of them appeared once. 2.5% of the sample comes from the top ten. Source material: PBMCs. The receptor source for this set is a human donor in good health (CMV status not recorded). Some clones in this sample may be carry-over from other donors' samples.

This chain uses TRBV6-1 with TRBJ2-7; D is uncertain. The CDR3 is made up of 15 amino acids. V was trimmed by 2 bases and J by 0 bases, leaving 11 bases between them. Germline lookup yields CDR1 MNHNS and CDR2 SASEGT. The CDR3 sequence is CASSELDSPSYEQYV. In DNA form, the CDR3 reads TGTGCCAGCAGTGAACTTGATTCTCCCTCCTACGAGCAGTACGTC.

This clonotype was picked up many times. The genes are TRBV20-1 and TRBJ1-2; 7 bases align to TRBD1. CDR1 is DFQATT, CDR2 SNEGSKA, per germline (reference sequence). The J segment lost 4 bases and the V segment lost 5 bases, leaving 4 bases of the junction unmatched. The CDR3 loop spans 12 amino acids. CDR3 nucleotides: TGCAGTGCTTCTCCAGGGGGCTATGGCTACACCTTC. This sequence encodes CSASPGGYGYTF.

This clonotype was observed many times. The chain employs TRBV4-2 and TRBJ1-2; 11 bases agree with TRBD1. The CDR3 has 19 residues. Germline loops: CDR1 LGHNA, CDR2 YNFKEQ. V dropped 0 bases and J dropped 8; count of bases not matched to a gene: 17. The DNA for the CDR3 is TGTGCCAGCAGCCAAGAATGGTACTCCCTCCGGGACAGGGGGGACGGCTACACCTTC. This codes for CASSQEWYSLRDRGDGYTF.

To note about this clonotype: One base away lies a much larger clone, so this may be a sequencing read error. The chain recombines TRBV5-6 with TRBJ1-1; perhaps TRBD1 as D (5 bases). This CDR3 is built from 14 residues. Germline V gene sequence: CDR1 SGHDT, CDR2 YYEEEE. Trimming removed 2 bases from V and 4 bases from J, with 12 bases in between. The CDR3 sequence: CASSLRGRVTEAFF. The DNA of the CDR3 is TGTGCCAGCAGCTTACGGGGCAGGGTCACTGAAGCTTTCTTT.

The J gene is TRBJ1-1, the V gene TRBV10-3; perhaps TRBD1 as D (5 bases). The CDR3 spans 14 residues. Germline V gene sequence: CDR1 ENHRY, CDR2 SYGVKD. V lost 4 bases, J lost 1 base, and 10 bases lay in between. The CDR3, as DNA: TGTGCCATCAGTGGAAGAGGGACGAACACTGAAGCTTTCTTT. Encoded protein: CAISGRGTNTEAFF.

The chain links TRBV28 to TRBJ2-1; no clear D. Germline V gives CDR1 MDHEN, CDR2 SYDVKM. V shed 2 bases and J shed 8 bases, with 7 bases lying between them. The CDR3 has 12 amino acids. CDR3 sequence (DNA): TGTGCCAGCAGTTTAGAGCCGGATGAGCAGTTCTTC. Translation gives CASSLEPDEQFF.

This sequence joins TRBV2 and TRBJ2-5, with 9 bases identical to TRBD1. Germline values: CDR1 SNHLY, CDR2 FYNNEI. This CDR3 region has 14 residues. V shed 8 bases and J 3 bases; nucleotides not matched to a gene: 7. The DNA of the CDR3 is TGTGCCAGCCGGATCAGGACAGGGGAAGAGACCCAGTACTTC. Its protein product is CASRIRTGEETQYF.

This clonotype came up many times. Mismatch with germline at one junction end may stem from a read error. The V call is TRBV6-2 or TRBV6-3, the J call TRBJ2-2, with a possible D match to TRBD1 (6 bases). This CDR3 has 16 amino acids. Germline V gives CDR1 MNHEY, CDR2 SVGEGT. This CDR3 is CASRRMGASNTGELFF. In nucleotides, the CDR3 is TGCGCCAGCCGCAGAATGGGGGCTTCGAACACCGGGGAGCTGTTTTTT.

The rearrangement uses TRBV6-1 and TRBJ2-3; 7 bases agree with TRBD2. Germline V gives CDR1 MNHNS, CDR2 SASEGT. The CDR3 is 18 residues long. The J segment lost 1 base and the V segment lost 7 bases, leaving 17 bases of the junction unmatched. CDR3 in DNA: TGTGCCAGCATTCTCGAGGTCCGGGGGGTCGCCCGCACAGATACGCAGTATTTT. It encodes CASILEVRGVARTDTQYF.

This clonotype was counted at least ten times. The chain recombines TRBV24-1 with TRBJ2-3; 11 nucleotides agree with TRBD2. Looked up from germline, CDR1 is KGHDR and CDR2 is SFDVKD. With 3 bases clipped from V and 5 bases from J, the junction kept 6 bases outside the gene matches. There are 16 residues in the CDR3. CDR3 in amino acids: CATSDNLAGGEDTQYF. DNA for the CDR3: TGTGCCACCAGTGATAACCTAGCGGGGGGAGAAGATACGCAGTATTTT.

The table lists this clonotype with a few counts. The CDR3 DNA reads as TGTGCCAGCAGCACCGGACCCGGGAGGACTGAAGCTTTCTTT. Its protein is CASSTGPGRTEAFF. This sequence joins TRBV27 and TRBJ1-1; D gene ambiguous. The V gene lost 6 bases and the J gene lost 5 bases, with 16 bases spanning the gap. Germline assignment: CDR1 MNHEY and CDR2 SMNVEV (reference sequence). This CDR3 is built from 14 residues.

The sample holds a few counts of this clonotype. V usage is TRBV4-2 and J usage is TRBJ2-3; 12 positions agree with TRBD2. V was clipped by 0 bases and J by 4 bases; unmatched bases: 8. CDR1 is LGHNA, CDR2 YNFKEQ, per germline. There are 18 residues in the CDR3. Written as DNA, the CDR3 is TGTGCCAGCAGCCAAGATCAGGCGGCTAGCGGGGGGGCAGATACGCAGTATTTT. As protein: CASSQDQAASGGADTQYF.

Ten or more counts support this clonotype. The CDR3 here is CASSWDTYQPQHF. The CDR3 DNA reads TGTGCCAGCAGTTGGGACACTTATCAGCCCCAGCATTTT. V is TRBV27 and J is TRBJ1-5; D might be TRBD1 (6 bases). V was pared by 4 bases and J by 5 bases, with 9 bases between. CDR1 is MNHEY, CDR2 SMNVEV, per germline (reference sequence). The CDR3 sequence is 13 residues long.

This clonotype was seen at least ten times. This chain uses TRBV2 with TRBJ2-1; 14 bases align to TRBD2. The germline CDR1 and CDR2 sequences are SNHLY and FYNNEI. Unmatched junction bases numbered 8, after V lost 2 bases and J lost 11 bases. The CDR3 is 16 amino acids. This CDR3 reads CASSERGLAGGPKQFF. The DNA of the CDR3 is TGTGCCAGCAGTGAAAGAGGACTAGCGGGGGGACCCAAGCAGTTCTTC.

This clonotype was counted a few times. The chain carries TRBV6-1 and TRBJ1-2; D not certain. Germline CDR1 reads MNHNS; CDR2 reads SASEGT. CDR3 length: 15 residues. The V end lost 4 bases, the J end lost 5 bases, and 17 bases lay between the germline ends. The CDR3 coding sequence is TGTGCCAGCAGTGGTCTGAAGCCGGATCCATATGGCTACACCTTC. Encoded protein: CASSGLKPDPYGYTF.

This clonotype was recorded at least ten times. The gene calls are TRBV28 and TRBJ1-3, with 8 bases lining up with TRBD1. CDR1 is MDHEN and CDR2 is SYDVKM in the germline V gene. The V gene end was trimmed by 7 bases and the J gene end by 1 base; junction bases not matched to a gene: 3. CDR3 length: 14 amino acids. The CDR3 loop is CASTGGLSGNTIYF. CDR3 coding DNA: TGTGCCAGCACAGGGGGCCTGTCTGGAAACACCATATATTTT.

The CDR3 protein is CSASNNEQFF. The CDR3 DNA reads TGCAGCGCCTCAAACAATGAGCAGTTCTTC. The chain is built from TRBV29-1 and TRBJ2-1, with D hard to call. Germline CDR1 and CDR2: SQVTM and ANQGSEA. CDR3 length: 10 amino acids. The V end lost 7 bases, the J end lost 5 bases, and 6 bases lay between the germline ends.

This clonotype came up a few times. The chain joins TRBV28 to TRBJ1-2; the D gene is possibly TRBD1 (6 bases). Trimming left V 10 bases short and J 4 bases short, with 19 bases between. The germline gives CDR1 MDHEN, CDR2 SYDVKM. This CDR3 is built from 14 residues. The chain's CDR3 is CAITQRTAIYGYTF. The CDR3 coding sequence is TGTGCCATAACCCAGAGGACAGCCATCTATGGCTACACCTTC.

Ten or more counts support this clonotype. The V and J genes are TRBV24-1 and TRBJ2-1; 8 nucleotides agree with TRBD1. The CDR3 sequence is 14 residues long. Losses at the gene ends were 6 bases for V and 8 bases for J; bases not matched to a gene: 8. Germline assignment: CDR1 KGHDR and CDR2 SFDVKD. CDR3 loop: CATSLQGGIDEQFF. CDR3 sequence (DNA): TGTGCCACCAGTCTACAGGGGGGTATCGATGAGCAGTTCTTC.

This clonotype has just a few counts. The chain links TRBV15 to TRBJ1-1; tentatively, D is TRBD1 (5 bases). CDR1 is LNHNV, CDR2 YYDKDF, per germline (reference sequence). Deletions cut 2 bases from V and 1 base from J, with 5 bases between. This CDR3 has 13 amino acids. The CDR3 nucleotides read TGTGCCACCAGCAGACAGGGGAACACTGAAGCTTTCTTT. This codes for CATSRQGNTEAFF.

J is TRBJ2-2 and V is TRBV27; the D gene is possibly TRBD2 (6 bases). Per germline, CDR1 MNHEY and CDR2 SMNVEV (reference sequence). Trimming shortened V by 6 bases and J by 1 base, and 9 bases separated the two germline ends. The CDR3 runs to 14 residues. The CDR3 DNA follows: TGTGCCAGCAGGCGAGCGGGGAACACCGGGGAGCTGTTTTTT. Protein product: CASRRAGNTGELFF.

This clonotype was detected ten times or more. J is TRBJ2-5 and V is TRBV18; D gene unclear. CDR1 KGHSH and CDR2 LQKENI come from the germline V gene. This CDR3 is 14 amino acids long. Trimming shortened V by 6 bases and J by 3 bases, and 14 bases separated the two germline ends. The CDR3 protein is CASSTLAKEETQYF. DNA of the CDR3: TGTGCCAGCTCCACCCTGGCGAAAGAAGAGACCCAGTACTTC.

The chain employs TRBV6-6 and TRBJ2-1; TRBD1 is a possible D gene (5 bases). CDR3 length: 15 residues. Germline V gives CDR1 MNHNY, CDR2 SVGAGI (reference sequence). Trimming cost V 1 base and J 5 bases, with 12 bases left between them. The CDR3 nucleotides read TGTGCCAGCAGTTACTTGGGGCCTCGAGACAATGAGCAGTTCTTC. Protein product: CASSYLGPRDNEQFF.

The table lists this clonotype with many counts. The chain links TRBV7-9 to TRBJ1-2; D uncertain. In germline, CDR1 is SEHNR, CDR2 FQNEAQ (reference sequence). The length of the CDR3 is 13 residues. V gave up 6 bases and J gave up 8 bases, with 16 bases separating them. CDR3 sequence (DNA): TGTGCCAGCAGTCTGTTCGAGGTTAAAGGCTACACCTTC. Encoded protein: CASSLFEVKGYTF.

This clonotype was observed a handful of times. CDR3 coding DNA: TGTGCCAGCAGCTTAGCTATGGGGTATGGCTACACCTTC. Its protein product is CASSLAMGYGYTF. The chain uses TRBV7-8 and TRBJ1-2; D is uncertain. Germline V CDR1 and CDR2: SGHVS, FQNEAQ. Trimming took 0 bases from V and 5 from J, leaving 7 bases between them. This CDR3 has 13 amino acids.

This clonotype was seen repeatedly, ten times or more. V is TRBV7-2 and J is TRBJ2-1; 7 bases agree with TRBD2. CDR1 and CDR2 (germline): SGHTA, FQGNSA. The CDR3 has 18 amino acids. With 5 bases clipped from V and 0 bases from J, the junction kept 13 bases outside the gene matches. The CDR3 nucleotides are TGTGCCAGCAGCCCCCCGGGGGGATGGGGTGGCTCCTACAATGAGCAGTTCTTC. It yields the protein CASSPPGGWGGSYNEQFF.

This clonotype was detected ten times or more. In DNA, the CDR3 is TGTGCCACCAGTGATCGACCGAATGGCTACACCTTC. Translation gives CATSDRPNGYTF. The V and J genes are TRBV24-1 and TRBJ1-2; D gene ambiguous. V was cut by 3 bases and J by 6 bases, with 7 bases left in between. The CDR3 has 12 amino acids. From germline, CDR1 is KGHDR and CDR2 SFDVKD.